A selection of T cell receptor beta chains follows, all from one sample in a study of shared clonotypes between healthy human individuals. Libraries were prepared by immunoSEQ multiplex PCR; TCRdb keeps only in-frame clonotypes and omits some of them. This sample yields approximately 2.4 million clones, of which around 95% are seen a single time; over 0.1% belongs to the top ten. The sample consisted of naive CD4+ T cells sorted from blood. These TCRs come from a man between 18 and 35 years old in good health. The CDR3 runs from the conserved cysteine through the conserved F or W. The D gene is left open where the match is weak. Clone size is shown for a subset of rows, as once, few, many or a class of expanded clone.

TRBV6-5	NA	once	TRBJ1-1	TGTGCCAGCAGTTACTCTCCGGGGAACACTGAAGCTTTCTTT	CASSYSPGNTEAFF
TRBV5-6	NA	NA	TRBJ2-5	TGTGCCAGCAGCTTCGCGGACCGAACTGGGGAGACCCAGTACTTC	CASSFADRTGETQYF
TRBV7-2	NA	NA	TRBJ2-7	TGTGCCAGCAGCCCCCATGACGAGCAGTACTTC	CASSPHDEQYF
TRBV2	NA	NA	TRBJ1-1	TGTGCCAGCAGAATCGACAGGACTATGAACACTGAAGCTTTCTTT	CASRIDRTMNTEAFF
TRBV4-1	NA	NA	TRBJ1-4	TGCGCCAGCAGCCGCCTCCCTGATGGGTTGGCTAATGAAAAACTGTTTTTT	CASSRLPDGLANEKLFF
TRBV11-2	NA	NA	TRBJ2-6	TGTGCCAGCAGCTTGTCCCCTGGGGCCAACGTCCTGACTTTC	CASSLSPGANVLTF
TRBV29-1	NA	NA	TRBJ1-3	TGCAGCGTGTCCCGGGGGACGGCGAACACCATATATTTT	CSVSRGTANTIYF
TRBV27	TRBD2	few	TRBJ2-1	TGTGCCAGCAGTTTAGGAGCGGGAGCCCACAATGAGCAGTTCTTC	CASSLGAGAHNEQFF
TRBV6-5	NA	NA	TRBJ1-1	TGTGCCAGCAGTACCGGGAAGACGAGTGCTTTCTTT	CASSTGKTSAFF
TRBV11-2	NA	NA	TRBJ2-4	TGTGCCAGCAGCTTAGGCGGGGGCTACAGGTACACGGACATTCAGTACTTC	CASSLGGGYRYTDIQYF
TRBV5-1	NA	NA	TRBJ2-7	TGCGCCAGCAGCTTGGTCGGAGGGACGGACTCCTACGAGCAGTACTTC	CASSLVGGTDSYEQYF
TRBV19	NA	NA	TRBJ1-3	TGTGCCAGTAGTACAAGACAGCTCTCTGGAAACACCATATATTTT	CASSTRQLSGNTIYF
TRBV6-1	NA	NA	TRBJ1-3	TGTGCCAGCAGTGACCAGGGGCTGAGCTCTGGAAACACCATATATTTT	CASSDQGLSSGNTIYF
TRBV28	NA	NA	TRBJ1-4	TGTGCCAGCAGTTTGCCATCAGGAAGAACTAATGAAAAACTGTTTTTT	CASSLPSGRTNEKLFF
TRBV27	NA	NA	TRBJ1-2	TGTGCCAGCAGTTTACTGGGGGGCGGTTTGAGGGGCTACACCTTC	CASSLLGGGLRGYTF
TRBV6-5	NA	NA	TRBJ1-1	TGTGCCAGCAGCTTAGGAAGTTCTGTAGCTTTCTTT	CASSLGSSVAFF
TRBV7-9	NA	NA	TRBJ2-5	TGTGCCAGCAGCCAGGGGAGGGGCGGGGAGGAAGAGACCCAGTACTTC	CASSQGRGGEEETQYF
TRBV10-3	NA	NA	TRBJ1-2	TGTGCCATCAGTGAGTCGGGCACCATTTCCTATGGCTACACCTTC	CAISESGTISYGYTF
TRBV7-2	NA	NA	TRBJ1-3	TGTGCCAGCAGCTCCTTGGGGCTAGGAAACACCATATATTTT	CASSSLGLGNTIYF
TRBV11-3	TRBD1	NA	TRBJ1-1	TGTGCCAGCAGCTTAGGAGGGACAGGGGGTACTGAAGCTTTCTTT	CASSLGGTGGTEAFF
TRBV16	NA	NA	TRBJ2-6	TGTGCCAGCAGCCTTCAGGGCCCAGGGGCCAACGTCCTGACTTTC	CASSLQGPGANVLTF
TRBV6-1	NA	NA	TRBJ1-5	TGTGCCAGCAGTGTTCTCCGGGCTACCAATCAGCCCCAGCATTTT	CASSVLRATNQPQHF
TRBV18	NA	NA	TRBJ2-5	TGTGCCAGCTCACTGCAGGGGCGTTTGGAGACCCAGTACTTC	CASSLQGRLETQYF
TRBV29-1	NA	NA	TRBJ1-1	TGCAGCGTTGAATCACCCCATCTAGGGACATCTTTGAACACTGAAGCTTTCTTT	CSVESPHLGTSLNTEAFF
TRBV6-1	NA	NA	TRBJ2-5	TGTGCCAGCAGTGGCGGACGCTCGGGGGAGACCCAGTACTTC	CASSGGRSGETQYF
TRBV14	TRBD2	NA	TRBJ2-1	TGTGCCAGCAGCCAAGGGGGGGGATACAATGAGCAGTTCTTC	CASSQGGGYNEQFF
TRBV5-4	NA	NA	TRBJ1-1	TGTGCCAGCAGCTTGGAGGGGGTGTACACTGAAGCTTTCTTT	CASSLEGVYTEAFF
TRBV2	TRBD2	NA	TRBJ2-3	TGTGCCAGCAACCCTAGCGGGAACACAGATACGCAGTATTTT	CASNPSGNTDTQYF
TRBV11-2	NA	NA	TRBJ1-1	TGTGCCAGCAGCCCCTGGACATTCATGAACACTGAAGCTTTCTTT	CASSPWTFMNTEAFF
TRBV11-2	TRBD2	NA	TRBJ2-7	TGTGCCAGCAGCTTAGGGGGGTTGGCGGGAGGGCCCTCCTACGAGCAGTACTTC	CASSLGGLAGGPSYEQYF
TRBV28	NA	NA	TRBJ2-7	TGTGCCACTCGACCACCGGGACACCAGAGTAGCTACGAGCAGTACTTC	CATRPPGHQSSYEQYF
TRBV6-5	TRBD1	NA	TRBJ2-7	TGTGCCAGCAGCTCACCGACAGGGGGCAACGAGCAGTACTTC	CASSSPTGGNEQYF
TRBV29-1	NA	NA	TRBJ2-7	TGCAGCGTTGAAGTTGGCGTTTCCTACGAGCAGTACTTC	CSVEVGVSYEQYF
TRBV6-9	TRBD2	NA	TRBJ2-2	TGTGCCAGCAGTTATCAACGGAGACTAGCGGGAGTATGGTACACCGGGGAGCTGTTTTTT	CASSYQRRLAGVWYTGELFF
TRBV6-1	NA	NA	TRBJ1-2	TGTGCCAGCAGTGAAGCGGCGGGGACTGGGGCCGATTATGGCTACACCTTC	CASSEAAGTGADYGYTF
TRBV18	NA	once	TRBJ1-1	TGTGCCAGCCATACCGCGAACACTGAAGCTTTCTTT	CASHTANTEAFF
TRBV6-6	TRBD1	NA	TRBJ1-4	TGTGCCAGCAGTGTCCGGGACAGTAATGAAAAACTGTTTTTT	CASSVRDSNEKLFF
TRBV5-1	TRBD1	NA	TRBJ1-6	TGCGCCAGCAGCTTGGAAACAGGGGTATCACCCCTCCACTTT	CASSLETGVSPLHF
TRBV6-6	TRBD1	NA	TRBJ1-1	TGTGCCAGCAGTCGTGGGACAGGGCCTGAAGCTTTCTTT	CASSRGTGPEAFF
TRBV30	NA	NA	TRBJ2-1	TGTGCCTGGAGTGTACAGGGCGGTGAGCAGTTCTTC	CAWSVQGGEQFF
TRBV7-2	NA	NA	TRBJ2-5	TGTGCCAGCAGCTCCAACAGGGTCCTGGAGACCCAGTACTTC	CASSSNRVLETQYF
TRBV6-1	NA	NA	TRBJ1-2	TGTGCCAGCAGTGTGGTCAGGGGCTATGGCTACACCTTC	CASSVVRGYGYTF
TRBV9	NA	NA	TRBJ1-1	TGTGCCAGCAGCACGACGGGAGATGGTAGGACTGAAGCTTTCTTT	CASSTTGDGRTEAFF
TRBV7-2	NA	NA	TRBJ2-7	TGTGCCAGCAGCTTATCGTACGGGTCCTACGAGCAGTACTTC	CASSLSYGSYEQYF
TRBV5-1	NA	NA	TRBJ2-4	TGCGCCAGCAGCCGCTTGACAGAGGACATTCAGTACTTC	CASSRLTEDIQYF
TRBV14	TRBD2	NA	TRBJ2-3	TGTGCCAGCAGCAAACTAGCGGACCAACCTGGCACAGATACGCAGTATTTT	CASSKLADQPGTDTQYF
TRBV6-6	NA	NA	TRBJ2-6	TGTGCCGGGGCGGTGCCTGGGGCCAACGTCCTGACTTTC	CAGAVPGANVLTF
TRBV5-1	TRBD2	NA	TRBJ2-5	TGCGCCAGCAGCCAGGGACTAGCCAAAGAGACCCAGTACTTC	CASSQGLAKETQYF
TRBV5-4	TRBD2	NA	TRBJ2-1	TGTGCCAGCAGCTTGGGACTAGCGGGAGGGGATGAGCAGTTCTTC	CASSLGLAGGDEQFF
TRBV6-5	NA	NA	TRBJ2-2	TGTGCCAGCAGTTACCCGGGACGGAGCACCGGGGAGCTGTTTTTT	CASSYPGRSTGELFF
TRBV16	NA	NA	TRBJ1-6	TGTGCCAGCAGCCCCCAGAACAATTCACCCCTCCACTTT	CASSPQNNSPLHF
TRBV15	TRBD1	once	TRBJ1-3	TGTGCCACCAGCCCCGACAGGGAGGGAAACACCATATATTTT	CATSPDREGNTIYF
TRBV18	NA	NA	TRBJ1-1	TGTGCCAGCTCACCACGGGCCCGGGGTTCAGGTACTGAAGCTTTCTTT	CASSPRARGSGTEAFF
TRBV28	NA	NA	TRBJ2-3	TGTGCCAGCAGTTTCTTACGGGCCACAGATACGCAGTATTTT	CASSFLRATDTQYF
TRBV6-1	NA	NA	TRBJ2-3	TGTGCCAGCAGTGAAGAAGGAGGGGGCCGGCAGTATTTT	CASSEEGGGRQYF
TRBV28	NA	NA	TRBJ1-3	TGTGCCAGCAGTGCTCATGACTCTGGAAACACCATATATTTT	CASSAHDSGNTIYF
TRBV11-2	NA	NA	TRBJ1-4	TGTGCCAGCAGCTTAGGCAGCTCAACTAATGAAAAACTGTTTTTT	CASSLGSSTNEKLFF